This T cell receptor (beta chain) is drawn from a study of long-term antiretroviral therapy in people with HIV. Study outcomes and limitations: Post-ART samples showed increased diversity that remained below transplant donor control levels.

V lost 7 bases and J lost 3; bases outside the gene matches: 9. This CDR3 has 15 amino acids. The germline V gene has CDR1 LNHDA and CDR2 SQIVND (reference sequence). With respect to this clone: What it binds is not known.

Sequencing relied on immunoSEQ assay v3.0, run at survey level. Method: immunoSEQ multiplex PCR; TCRdb's copy keeps in-frame clones and lacks some. Of 20,000 to 25,000 clones listed, more than 75% are singletons. Sequencing was performed on unsorted PBMCs, taken 2.3 years after starting antiretroviral therapy. This chain joins TRBV19 and TRBJ1-2, with 9 bases aligning to TRBD1. This receptor was identified in a man in his 60s with HIV. The CDR3 DNA sequence: TGTGCCAGTACCGTGGGACAGGGCTCCTACTATGGCTACACCTTC. It is translated as CASTVGQGSYYGYTF. The whole variable domain, filled in from reference TRBV19 and TRBJ1-2, reads DGGITQSPKYLFRKEGQNVTLSCEQNLNHDAMYWYRQDPGQGLRLIYYSQIVNDFQKGDIAEGYSVSREKKESFPLTVTSAQKNPTAFYLCASTVGQGSYYGYTFGSGTRLTVV.